These 4 T cell receptor beta chains originate from one sample sequenced in a study of regulatory T cells in long-lasting Graves disease. CDR3-region Arm-PCR and iRepertoire HTBI primers produced the TCR beta libraries. TCRdb used MiXCR to reprocess the multiplex PCR reads, holding one entry per CDR3 protein. The data show around 300,000 distinct CDR3 sequences, 20% to 25% seen once. The time point is: persistent/refractory GD, antithyroid drugs over 5 years with positive TRAb. PBMC RNA was the source of the TCR library. Material: peripheral blood mononuclear cells (PBMCs), obtained when the disease was refractory, from a patient treated with antithyroid drugs. The receptor source for this set is a female donor with Graves disease.

This clonotype was observed at least ten times. The chain joins TRBV28 to TRBJ1-3; 7 bases align to TRBD1. CDR3 length equals 13 residues. Trimming took 8 bases from V and 6 from J; bases not matched to a gene: 7. Germline V CDR1 and CDR2: MDHEN, SYDVKM. The CDR3 loop is CASCLGTENTIYF. CDR3 nucleotide sequence: TGTGCCAGCTGTCTTGGGACAGAAAACACCATATATTTT.

The table lists this clonotype with a few counts. This chain connects TRBV20-1 to TRBJ2-7; 11 positions match TRBD2. The junction had 9 bases not matched to a gene; V was cut back by 6 bases and J by 2 bases. The CDR3 consists of 15 residues. The germline V gene has CDR1 DFQATT and CDR2 SNEGSKA (reference sequence). CDR3 sequence: CSASTPSGRPYEQYF. The CDR3 region has the DNA TGCAGTGCGTCAACCCCTAGCGGGAGGCCCTACGAGCAGTACTTC.

This clonotype was seen only a few times. This chain uses TRBV3-1 with TRBJ2-6; D may correspond to TRBD1 or TRBD2 (5 bases each). The V gene's germline CDR1 is LGHDT and CDR2 YNNKEL (reference sequence). Trimming took 4 bases from V and 0 from J, leaving 22 bases between them. This CDR3 comprises 20 residues. The DNA for the CDR3 is TGTGCCAGCAGCCGGTCCAAAATTCGGGGCCCTAGCTCTGGGGCCAACGTCCTGACTTTC. Translating gives CASSRSKIRGPSSGANVLTF.

In this sample, this clonotype turned up once. A much more abundant neighbour one base away suggests this may be a read error. V and J are TRBV6-1 and TRBJ1-2; TRBD1 aligns across 8 bases. Germline V gives CDR1 MNHNS, CDR2 SASEGT. The CDR3 runs to 12 residues. V gave up 8 bases and J gave up 12 bases; unmatched junction bases: 11. The CDR3 DNA follows: TGTGCCAGCCCAGGGGGCCTAAAGGGCCACACCTTC. It yields the protein CASPGGLKGHTF.